This T cell receptor (beta chain) came from a study of blood T cell repertoires in COVID-19. Study details: T cells, B-cell-depleted T cells, or PBMCs supplied cDNA or gDNA.

The method was immunoSEQ multiplex PCR; TCRdb's version includes in-frame clones alone and lacks a portion of them. Found here are about 380,000 clones, about 88% of them singletons; the top ten hold less than 1.5%. The material sequenced was PBMCs or T cells enriched from blood (not recorded which). The TCR originated in a woman between 18 and 29 years old who had recovered from COVID-19.

The CDR3 DNA reads as TGCGCCAGCAGCCCGACCGCGGACAGAGGAAACACCATATATTTT. This sequence encodes CASSPTADRGNTIYF. This chain links TRBV5-1 with TRBJ1-3; D may be TRBD1 (6 bases). CDR3 length: 15 residues. Trimming took 4 bases from V and 4 from J, leaving 15 bases between them. CDR1 SGHRS and CDR2 YFSETQ come from the germline V gene.